The clone carrying this T cell receptor (beta chain) is a singleton in its sample. Assay used: immunoSEQ multiplex PCR; TCRdb lists only in-frame clones, some missing. The repertoire holds around 20,000 clones, 60% to 80% seen once, with around 30% in the top ten. V trimming: 3 bases; J trimming: 6 bases; junction bases outside the gene matches: 6. The V gene's germline CDR1 is PRHDT and CDR2 FYEKMQ (reference sequence). CDR3 length: 14 residues. This record belongs to a study of OX40 agonist ivuxolimab in advanced cancers. The chain carries TRBV13 and TRBJ2-3, with 7 nucleotides matching TRBD2. This clonotype was obtained from an adult with an advanced solid tumor such as melanoma, head and neck, liver or kidney cancer. The material sequenced was CD4+ or CD8+ T cells sorted from blood, taken in a trial of the OX40 agonist ivuxolimab. The CDR3 is CASSFYAGVDTQYF. The CDR3 nucleotides read TGTGCCAGCAGCTTTTATGCGGGGGTGGATACGCAGTATTTT.